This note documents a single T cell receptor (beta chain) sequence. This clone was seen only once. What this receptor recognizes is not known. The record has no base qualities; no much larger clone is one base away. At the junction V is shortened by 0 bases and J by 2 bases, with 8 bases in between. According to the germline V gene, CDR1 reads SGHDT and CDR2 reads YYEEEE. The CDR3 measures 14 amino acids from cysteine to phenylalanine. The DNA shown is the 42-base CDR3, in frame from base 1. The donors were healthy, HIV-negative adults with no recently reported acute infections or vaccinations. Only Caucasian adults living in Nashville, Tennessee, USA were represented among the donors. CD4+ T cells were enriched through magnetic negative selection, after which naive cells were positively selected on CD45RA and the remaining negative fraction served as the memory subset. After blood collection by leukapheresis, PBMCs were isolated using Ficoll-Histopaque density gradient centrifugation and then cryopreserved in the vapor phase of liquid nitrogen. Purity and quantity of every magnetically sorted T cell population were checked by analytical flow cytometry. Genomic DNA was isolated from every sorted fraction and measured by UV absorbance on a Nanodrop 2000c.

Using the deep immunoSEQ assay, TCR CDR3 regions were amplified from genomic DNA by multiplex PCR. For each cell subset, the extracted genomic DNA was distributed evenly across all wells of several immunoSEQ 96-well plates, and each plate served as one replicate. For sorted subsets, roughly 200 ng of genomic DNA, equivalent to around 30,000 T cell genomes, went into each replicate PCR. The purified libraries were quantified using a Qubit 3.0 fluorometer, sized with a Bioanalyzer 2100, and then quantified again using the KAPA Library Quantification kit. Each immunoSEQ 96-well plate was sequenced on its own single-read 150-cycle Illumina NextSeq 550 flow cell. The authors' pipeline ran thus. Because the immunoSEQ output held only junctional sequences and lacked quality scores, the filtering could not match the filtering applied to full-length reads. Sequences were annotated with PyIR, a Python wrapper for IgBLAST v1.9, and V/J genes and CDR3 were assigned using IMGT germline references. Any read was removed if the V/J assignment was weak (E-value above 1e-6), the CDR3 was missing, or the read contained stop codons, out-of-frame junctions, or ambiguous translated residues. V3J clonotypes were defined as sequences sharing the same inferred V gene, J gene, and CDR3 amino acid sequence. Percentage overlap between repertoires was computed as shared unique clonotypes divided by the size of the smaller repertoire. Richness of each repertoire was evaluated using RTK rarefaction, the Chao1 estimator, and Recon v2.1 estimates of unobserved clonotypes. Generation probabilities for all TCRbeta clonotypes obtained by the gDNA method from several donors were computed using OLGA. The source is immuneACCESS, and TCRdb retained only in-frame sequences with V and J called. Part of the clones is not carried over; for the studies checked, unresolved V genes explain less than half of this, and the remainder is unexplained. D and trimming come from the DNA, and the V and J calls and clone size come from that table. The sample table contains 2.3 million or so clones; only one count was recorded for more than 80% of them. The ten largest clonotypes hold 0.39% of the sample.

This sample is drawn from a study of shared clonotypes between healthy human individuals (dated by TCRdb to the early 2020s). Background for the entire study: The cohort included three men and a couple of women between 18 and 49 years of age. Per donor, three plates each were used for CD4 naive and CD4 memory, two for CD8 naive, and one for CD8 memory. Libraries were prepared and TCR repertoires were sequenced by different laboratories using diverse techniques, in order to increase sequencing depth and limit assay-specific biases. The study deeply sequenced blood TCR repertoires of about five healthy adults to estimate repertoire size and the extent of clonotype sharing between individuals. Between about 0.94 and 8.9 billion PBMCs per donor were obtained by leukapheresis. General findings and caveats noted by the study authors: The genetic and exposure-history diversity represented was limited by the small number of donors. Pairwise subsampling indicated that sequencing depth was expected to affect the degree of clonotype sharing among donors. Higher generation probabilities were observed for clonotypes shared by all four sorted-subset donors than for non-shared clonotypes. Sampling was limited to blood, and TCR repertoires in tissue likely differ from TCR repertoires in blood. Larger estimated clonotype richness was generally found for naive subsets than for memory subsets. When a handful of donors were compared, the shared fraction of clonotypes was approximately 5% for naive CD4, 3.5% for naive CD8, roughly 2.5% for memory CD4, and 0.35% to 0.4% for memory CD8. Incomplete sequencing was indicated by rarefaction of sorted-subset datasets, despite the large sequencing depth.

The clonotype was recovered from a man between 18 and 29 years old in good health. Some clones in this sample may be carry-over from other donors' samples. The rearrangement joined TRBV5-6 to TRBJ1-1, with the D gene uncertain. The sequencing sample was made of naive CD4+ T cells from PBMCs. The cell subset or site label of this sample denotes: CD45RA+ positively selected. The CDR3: CASSLGAINTEAFF. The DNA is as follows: TGTGCCAGCAGCTTGGGGGCTATCAACACTGAAGCTTTCTTT.